The following is a TCR beta chain sequence with its context. Its specificity is not known. This CDR3 has 17 residues. Germline CDR1 and CDR2: SGHDT and YYEEEE. J was trimmed by 3 bases and V by 1 base; bases with no gene match: 7. This sample is drawn from a study of cytomegalovirus exposure and HLA in healthy donors. Across the study: From HLA-typed donors, an early data release held roughly 89 million unique TCRs. Study outcomes and limitations: Later, an analysis found that common viral pathogens appeared to be linked with several of the most significant clusters. In a later analysis, at a false discovery rate of 0.05, 17,000 or so TCR beta sequences matched HLA alleles. Later analysis reportedly placed an Asian-associated ancestry cluster below the roughly 700-donor mean in N-insertions.

The PCR contained 60 Vbeta and 13 Jbeta primers. TCRdb's copy holds only in-frame clones and misses some; the assay was immunoSEQ multiplex PCR. The data hold about 120,000 clones, with roughly a tenth observed a single time. The clonotype comes from a woman younger than 35 in good health and CMV-seropositive. V usage is TRBV5-6 and J usage is TRBJ2-7, with TRBD2 matching over 13 bases. The sample comprised PBMCs. CDR3 sequence: CASSLIETSGRSYEQYF. DNA of the CDR3: TGTGCCAGCAGCTTGATAGAGACTAGCGGGAGGAGCTACGAGCAGTACTTC. Full variable domain (rest looked up from reference TRBV5-6 and TRBJ2-7): DAGVTQSPTHLIKTRGQQVTLRCSPKSGHDTVSWYQQALGQGPQFIFQYYEEEERQRGNFPDRFSGHQFPNYSSELNVNALLLGDSALYLCASSLIETSGRSYEQYFGPGTRLTVT.